This TCR beta chain comes out of a study of human T cells and chemical hapten exposure. TCRdb reprocessed the RACE reads with MiXCR, giving one entry per CDR3 protein. The repertoire consists of 180,000 or so distinct CDR3 sequences, with about a fifth occurring once and the leading ten covering about 7%. The CDR3 has 11 residues. Between the trimmed V and J ends, which lost 5 bases and 5 bases, there was a span of 8 bases. CDR1 and CDR2 from the germline V gene are DFQATT and SNEGSKA (reference sequence). Regarding time point: patch test 1, 2 weeks after DPC sensitization. Treatment meaning: therapeutic diphenylcyclopropenone sensitization with weekly scalp DPC.

This clonotype originated in a woman in her 50s with alopecia areata. Some clones in this sample may be carry-over from other donors' samples. The chain joins TRBV20-1 to TRBJ2-3; weak D call: TRBD1 (5 bases). Specimen: whole blood, collected in connection with sensitization to the hapten diphenylcyclopropenone (DPC). This CDR3 reads CSAFRVDTQYF. CDR3 nucleotide sequence: TGCAGTGCTTTCAGGGTAGATACGCAGTATTTT.